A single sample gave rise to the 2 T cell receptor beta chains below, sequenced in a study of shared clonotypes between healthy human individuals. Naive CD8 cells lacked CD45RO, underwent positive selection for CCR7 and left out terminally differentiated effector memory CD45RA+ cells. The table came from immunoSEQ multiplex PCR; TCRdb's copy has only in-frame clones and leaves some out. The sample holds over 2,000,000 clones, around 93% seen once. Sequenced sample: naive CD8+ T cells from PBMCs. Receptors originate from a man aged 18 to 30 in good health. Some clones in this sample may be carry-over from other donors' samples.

The CDR3 here is CATSRVGQGINEQFF. The DNA for the CDR3 is TGTGCCACCAGCAGAGTGGGACAGGGGATCAATGAGCAGTTCTTC. The V and J genes are TRBV15 and TRBJ2-1; TRBD1 matches at 10 bases. CDR1 is LNHNV and CDR2 is YYDKDF in the germline V gene (reference sequence). V dropped 1 base and J dropped 6; count of bases not matched to a gene: 3. The CDR3 totals 15 residues. The whole variable domain, remainder taken from reference TRBV15 and TRBJ2-1, is DAMVIQNPRYQVTQFGKPVTLSCSQTLNHNVMYWYQQKSSQAPKLLFHYYDKDFNNEADTPDNFQSRRPNTSFCFLDIRSPGLGDTAMYLCATSRVGQGINEQFFGPGTRLTVL.

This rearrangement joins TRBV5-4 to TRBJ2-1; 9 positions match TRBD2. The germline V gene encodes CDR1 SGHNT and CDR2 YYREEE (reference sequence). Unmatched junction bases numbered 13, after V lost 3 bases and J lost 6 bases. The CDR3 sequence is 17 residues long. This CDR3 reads CASSSLAGLPQANEQFF. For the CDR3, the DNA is TGTGCCAGCAGCTCTCTAGCGGGACTCCCCCAGGCCAATGAGCAGTTCTTC.